This TCR beta chain came from a study of vaccination and CD4 T cells after COVID-19. Oncomine TCR Beta short-read sequencing was applied to DNA from cultured CD4+ T cells. TCRdb processed the PCR reads anew with MiXCR; each CDR3 protein has one entry. The sample yields 24,000 or so distinct CDR3 sequences, under 55% seen once. In regard to this clonotype: Its target is unknown.

CDR1 is MNHEY, CDR2 SVGAGI, per germline. This CDR3 is 14 amino acids long. The trim removed 4 bases at V and 0 bases at J, leaving 3 bases unmatched. Treatment of the sample: roughly 11-day PBMC culture with coronavirus spike peptide pools or control peptides (ViraFEST assay). The origin of this receptor is a human donor who had recovered from COVID-19. Specimen: CD4+ T cells from blood, cultured in vitro. This chain uses TRBV6-5 with TRBJ2-7, with TRBD1 matching over 7 bases. The CDR3 region has the DNA TGTGCCAGCAGTTCGACAGGGACCTCCTACGAGCAGTACTTC. Translation: CASSSTGTSYEQYF.